The TCR beta chain under discussion was sequenced for a study of identical twins. Study-level points and caveats: With abundant cord blood beta clonotypes, insertions were fewer; memory repertoires showed no such pattern. Models underpredicted monozygotic twin sharing of out-of-frame TCR alpha. Partial confounding of zero-insertion analyses by invariant MAIT and iNKT cells was possible. The authors drew conclusions from cross-sectional statistical analysis rather than following the same donors.

As to this clonotype: Antigen unknown.

TCRdb processed the 5' RACE reads anew with MiXCR; each CDR3 protein has one entry. Among some 1,600,000 distinct CDR3 sequences listed, about 30% were seen once. The sample was cord blood. This receptor was identified in a newborn girl in good health.

The CDR3 reads CAIARGQGENQPQHF. DNA for the CDR3: TGTGCCATCGCGAGGGGACAGGGGGAAAATCAGCCCCAGCATTTT. V gene TRBV10-3 combines with J gene TRBJ1-5; 11 bases map to TRBD1. The V gene's germline CDR1 is ENHRY and CDR2 SYGVKD. The CDR3 loop spans 15 amino acids. V was pared by 8 bases and J by 4 bases, with 7 bases of the junction left unmatched.